Listed below are T cell receptor beta chains from one sample, sequenced in a study of shared clonotypes between healthy human individuals. Profiled with immunoSEQ multiplex PCR; TCRdb holds only in-frame clones, not every one. Here the sample spans 2 million to 2.5 million clones, 90% to 97% being singletons. The sequencing input was naive CD4+ T cells sorted from blood. The receptors stem from a man between 18 and 29 years old in good health. CDR3s include the opening cysteine and the closing phenylalanine or tryptophan. A D gene is named only where the DNA matches it firmly. Clone size is shown for a subset of rows, as once, few, many or a class of expanded clone.

TRBJ2-7,.,TRBV30,.,TGTGCCTGGAGTGTCCCAGGGCCGTTCTTAGTTTTC,CAWSVPGPFLVF
TRBJ2-7,.,TRBV15,.,TGTGCCACCAGCAGGGAACAGGGATGGGGCGAGCAGTACTTC,CATSREQGWGEQYF
TRBJ2-7,.,TRBV7-9,TRBD2,TGTGCCAGCAGCTTAAAGGGACTAGCGGGGACCTCCTACGAGCAGTACTTC,CASSLKGLAGTSYEQYF
TRBJ1-5,few,TRBV28,TRBD1,TGTGCCAGCCGTAGAGAAGGGGGCGTAAGCAATCAGCCCCAGCATTTT,CASRREGGVSNQPQHF
TRBJ2-7,once,TRBV7-2,TRBD2,TGTGCCAGCAGCTTAGGCCTAGCGGGAAGCGAGCAGTACTTC,CASSLGLAGSEQYF
TRBJ1-1,once,TRBV6-5,.,TGTGCCAGCAGCCGATCTAGAGAAGAAGCTTTCTTT,CASSRSREEAFF
TRBJ2-2,once,TRBV15,.,TGTGCCACCAGCAGAGATCCTGGCGGGGACGCCGGGGAGCTGTTTTTT,CATSRDPGGDAGELFF
TRBJ2-1,.,TRBV2,TRBD2,TGTGCCAGCAGTGAAGCGCTGCCTAGCGGGCCACCGGGGAGGCAGTTCTTC,CASSEALPSGPPGRQFF
TRBJ2-5,.,TRBV7-9,.,TGTGCCAGCAGCTTATCAGTCAGCCAAGAGACCCAGTACTTC,CASSLSVSQETQYF
TRBJ1-5,once,TRBV5-4,.,TGTGCCAGCAGCCTGGGTGTAGGGGGGGATCAGCCCCAGCATTTT,CASSLGVGGDQPQHF
TRBJ1-6,few,TRBV6-5,.,TGTGCCAGCAGTTACGCGGGGCTCGGGAATTCACCCCTCCACTTT,CASSYAGLGNSPLHF
TRBJ1-2,once,TRBV7-2,TRBD1,TGTGCCAGCAGCTCCCAAACAGGGGGCAGGAGCGGCTACACCTTC,CASSSQTGGRSGYTF
TRBJ2-1,.,TRBV5-4,.,TGTGCCAGCAGCCTAGTTGGGGGAGTAGCCTACAATGAGCAGTTCTTC,CASSLVGGVAYNEQFF
TRBJ1-5,.,TRBV30,.,TGTGCCTGGAGGCCCACTGCCGGGACAACAACGCATTTT,CAWRPTAGTTTHF
TRBJ1-2,.,TRBV28,.,TGTGCCAGCAGTTTATTTTCGAACTTACCCAACTATGGCTACACCTTC,CASSLFSNLPNYGYTF
TRBJ2-7,.,TRBV5-4,.,TGTGCCAGCACCCCATCCTTAGGGGGCTACGAGCAGTACTTC,CASTPSLGGYEQYF
TRBJ2-7,.,TRBV18,.,TGTGCCAGCTCACCTCCCCGAACAGGGAGATCCTACGAGCAGTACTTC,CASSPPRTGRSYEQYF
TRBJ1-4,.,TRBV30,.,TGTGCCTGGAGTGTCGGGGGAAAGGTTGAAAAACTGTTTTTT,CAWSVGGKVEKLFF
TRBJ1-5,.,TRBV19,.,TGTGCCAGTAGTACCCGACCAGACTTTAGCAATCAGCCCCAGCATTTT,CASSTRPDFSNQPQHF
TRBJ1-1,.,TRBV5-1,TRBD1,TGCGCCAGCAGCTTGGGCCAGGGGGCTGGGACTGAAGCTTTCTTT,CASSLGQGAGTEAFF
TRBJ2-5,.,TRBV18,.,TGTGCCAGCTCACCAGCCGGCAGGGGCCAACAAGAGACCCAGTACTTC,CASSPAGRGQQETQYF
TRBJ1-1,.,TRBV6-5,.,TGTGCCAGCAGTTACTCCCGGGGGCAGCGGGACACTGAAGCTTTCTTT,CASSYSRGQRDTEAFF
TRBJ2-7,.,TRBV6-5,TRBD1,TGTGCCAGCAGACAGGGGAATTCCTACGAGCAGTACTTC,CASRQGNSYEQYF
TRBJ1-1,.,TRBV4-2,TRBD1,TGTGCCAGCAGTCCAGGGGGTTTGCTGAACACTGAAGCTTTCTTT,CASSPGGLLNTEAFF
TRBJ2-5,.,TRBV25-1,.,TGTGCCAGTTGGTCGAGCGGAGCTATTCTGCCAGAGACCCAGTACTTC,CASWSSGAILPETQYF
TRBJ2-3,.,TRBV11-2,.,TGTGCCAGCAGTCGCCGGGACAAAACTCTCACTAGCACAGATACGCAGTATTTT,CASSRRDKTLTSTDTQYF
TRBJ1-1,.,TRBV6-6,TRBD1,TGTGCCAGCATTCGACAGGGGGCCCTAACGCCTTTCTTT,CASIRQGALTPFF
TRBJ2-5,.,TRBV7-3,.,TGTGCCAGCAGCTTAGGGCCCCCCCAAGAGACCCAGTACTTC,CASSLGPPQETQYF
TRBJ1-2,.,TRBV29-1,.,TGCAGCGTTGACAGAGAAGGCTACACCTTC,CSVDREGYTF
TRBJ1-1,.,TRBV5-1,.,TGCGCCAGCAGAAGAGGGGCGGGGGTCACTGAAGCTTTCTTT,CASRRGAGVTEAFF
TRBJ1-2,.,TRBV5-1,TRBD1,TGCGCCAGCAGCTTTAGCGACAGGGCCTATGGCTACACCTTC,CASSFSDRAYGYTF
TRBJ2-7,.,TRBV5-4,TRBD1,TGTGCCAGCAGCTTACAGGGGGTCTCCTACGAGCAGTACTTC,CASSLQGVSYEQYF
TRBJ2-5,.,TRBV28,TRBD2,TGTGCCAGCAGCGATGCGGGACTAGCGAAGGAGACCCAGTACTTC,CASSDAGLAKETQYF